The sample holds one count of the clone carrying this TCR beta chain. The record originates from a study of blood T cell repertoires in COVID-19. Study-level background: Whether acute or convalescent, the COVID-19 samples came from the United States, Italy and Spain. PBMCs, B-cell-depleted T cells, or T cells provided the cDNA or gDNA that made up the material.

In the source study's methods: Amplification of reference gene primers provided the estimated nucleated cell counts. The repertoire was sequenced with immunoSEQ multiplex PCR; TCRdb's copy has only in-frame clones and lacks some. The V and J calls and clone size were taken over from that table, and D and trimming were inferred from the DNA. The data contain a few hundred thousand clones, more than 75% of them singletons. Germline CDR1 LNHNV, CDR2 YYDKDF (reference sequence). This CDR3 contains 16 residues. The V and J ends lost 4 bases and 6 bases, in that order; junction bases with no gene match: 14.

The source is a human donor in a cohort sampled during active COVID-19. V is TRBV15 and J is TRBJ1-2, with 7 bases identical to TRBD1. Sample: peripheral blood. The CDR3 sequence: CATSTTGFWASDGYTF. The CDR3 nucleotides are TGTGCCACCAGCACGACAGGGTTTTGGGCTTCGGATGGCTACACCTTC.